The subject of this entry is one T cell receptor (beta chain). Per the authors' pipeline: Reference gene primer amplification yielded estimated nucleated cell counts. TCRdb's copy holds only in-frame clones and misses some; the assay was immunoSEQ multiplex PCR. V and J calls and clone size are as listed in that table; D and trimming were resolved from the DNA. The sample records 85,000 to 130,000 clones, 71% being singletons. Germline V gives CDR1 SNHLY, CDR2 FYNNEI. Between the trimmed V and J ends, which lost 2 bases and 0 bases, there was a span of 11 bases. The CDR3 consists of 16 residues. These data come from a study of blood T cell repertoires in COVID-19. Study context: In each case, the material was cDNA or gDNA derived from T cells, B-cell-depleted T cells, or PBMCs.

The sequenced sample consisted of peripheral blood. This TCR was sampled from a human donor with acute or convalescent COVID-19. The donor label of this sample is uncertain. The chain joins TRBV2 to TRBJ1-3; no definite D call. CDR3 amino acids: CASSELSGISGNTIYF. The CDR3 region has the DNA TGTGCCAGCAGTGAATTGTCGGGGATCTCTGGAAACACCATATATTTT.